A selection of T cell receptor beta chains follows, all from one sample in a study of CD8 T cells in Susac syndrome. In TCRdb, the immunoSEQ multiplex PCR reads were re-called with MiXCR into one record per CDR3 protein. This sample carries about 76,000 distinct CDR3 sequences, over 85% of them seen once, and the ten largest clones take approximately 0.45%. Sequenced material: CD8+ T cells from PBMCs. The receptors stem from a human donor with Susac syndrome. Each CDR3 is given with its conserved first and last residue. The order of the fields is D gene, V gene, J gene, clone size, CDR3 protein, CDR3 DNA. D genes are given only for firm matches. Size is omitted from some rows. Given values are once, few, many or a class for expanded clones.

D: -
V: TRBV20-1
J: TRBJ1-2
size: -
CDR3: CSAAGDPRLPLSYGYTF
DNA: TGCAGTGCGGCCGGGGACCCCCGTTTACCCCTGAGTTATGGCTACACCTTC

D: -
V: TRBV4-1
J: TRBJ1-2
size: -
CDR3: CASSQPGRAYGYTF
DNA: TGCGCCAGCAGCCAACCCGGGCGGGCCTATGGCTACACCTTC

D: TRBD2
V: TRBV13
J: TRBJ2-7
size: few
CDR3: CASSLMGLAVYEQYF
DNA: TGTGCCAGCAGCTTGATGGGACTAGCGGTTTACGAGCAGTACTTC

D: -
V: TRBV2
J: TRBJ1-5
size: -
CDR3: CASSEGVDGQPQHF
DNA: TGTGCCAGCAGTGAGGGGGTCGACGGTCAGCCCCAGCATTTT

D: -
V: TRBV9
J: TRBJ1-4
size: once
CDR3: CASSPRLNPNEKLFF
DNA: TGTGCCAGCAGCCCCCGACTGAATCCTAATGAAAAACTGTTTTTT

D: -
V: TRBV28
J: TRBJ2-7
size: -
CDR3: CASTPRGSSYEQYF
DNA: TGTGCCAGCACCCCCCGGGGGAGTTCCTACGAGCAGTACTTC

D: -
V: TRBV29-1
J: TRBJ2-1
size: -
CDR3: CSVQTTPDEQFF
DNA: TGCAGCGTCCAGACTACCCCCGATGAGCAGTTCTTC

D: -
V: TRBV6-4
J: TRBJ1-2
size: -
CDR3: CASSPEGTSYGYTF
DNA: TGTGCCAGCAGTCCAGAGGGGACAAGTTATGGCTACACCTTC

D: TRBD1
V: TRBV20-1
J: TRBJ2-1
size: -
CDR3: CSAGTGGNNEQFF
DNA: TGCAGTGCCGGGACAGGGGGCAACAATGAGCAGTTCTTC

D: -
V: TRBV5-6
J: TRBJ2-3
size: -
CDR3: CASSFTSGGTDTQYF
DNA: TGTGCCAGCAGCTTTACTAGTGGAGGCACAGATACGCAGTATTTT

D: -
V: TRBV7-8
J: TRBJ2-7
size: -
CDR3: CASSPRSAGSSYEQYF
DNA: TGTGCCAGCAGCCCCCGGTCGGCAGGGAGCTCCTACGAGCAGTACTTC

D: TRBD2
V: TRBV13
J: TRBJ2-5
size: -
CDR3: CASSLSLLRGVGETQYF
DNA: TGTGCCAGCAGCTTGTCGTTATTACGGGGGGTGGGAGAGACCCAGTACTTC

D: TRBD2
V: TRBV7-6
J: TRBJ2-1
size: -
CDR3: CASSLTSGLADNNEQFF
DNA: TGTGCCAGCAGCTTAACTTCGGGACTAGCCGACAACAATGAGCAGTTCTTC

D: -
V: TRBV28
J: TRBJ2-7
size: -
CDR3: CASSFGGNYEQYF
DNA: TGTGCCAGCAGTTTTGGCGGGAACTACGAGCAGTACTTC

D: TRBD1
V: TRBV7-9
J: TRBJ2-4
size: -
CDR3: CASSAPNRGAKNIQYF
DNA: TGTGCCAGCAGCGCCCCAAACAGGGGAGCCAAAAACATTCAGTACTTC

D: -
V: TRBV12-5
J: TRBJ2-3
size: -
CDR3: CASGLVPGEDTQYF
DNA: TGTGCTAGTGGTTTGGTACCAGGGGAAGATACGCAGTATTTT

D: -
V: TRBV28
J: TRBJ2-7
size: -
CDR3: CASSSAGGIYEQYF
DNA: TGTGCCAGCAGTTCCGCAGGGGGGATCTACGAGCAGTACTTC

D: -
V: TRBV25-1
J: TRBJ2-3
size: -
CDR3: CASSDSRGPTDTQYF
DNA: TGTGCCAGCAGTGACTCAAGGGGACCCACAGATACGCAGTATTTT

D: -
V: TRBV7-3
J: TRBJ2-3
size: -
CDR3: CASGDRGTDTQYF
DNA: TGTGCCAGCGGTGATAGGGGCACAGATACGCAGTATTTT

D: -
V: TRBV9
J: TRBJ2-1
size: -
CDR3: CASSGSWGNEQFF
DNA: TGTGCCAGCAGCGGGTCTTGGGGCAATGAGCAGTTCTTC

D: -
V: TRBV7-2
J: TRBJ1-1
size: -
CDR3: CASSLVVGGKNTEAFF
DNA: TGTGCCAGCAGCTTAGTTGTCGGGGGGAAGAACACTGAAGCTTTCTTT

D: -
V: TRBV29-1
J: TRBJ2-1
size: -
CDR3: CSVGLLVTYNEQFF
DNA: TGCAGCGTGGGGTTACTAGTAACCTACAATGAGCAGTTCTTC

D: -
V: TRBV4-1
J: TRBJ1-3
size: -
CDR3: CASSVGPGGNTIYF
DNA: TGCGCCAGCAGCGTTGGGCCTGGAGGAAACACCATATATTTT

D: TRBD2
V: TRBV11-2
J: TRBJ2-7
size: -
CDR3: CASSLDLADEFDGEQYF
DNA: TGTGCCAGCAGCTTAGATCTAGCGGACGAGTTTGATGGCGAGCAGTACTTC

D: TRBD1
V: TRBV27
J: TRBJ2-7
size: -
CDR3: CASSVRDRDYEQYF
DNA: TGTGCCAGCAGTGTCCGGGACAGGGATTACGAGCAGTACTTC